Only one count was recorded for the clone carrying this TCR beta chain. The CDR3 covers 17 residues. V was pared by 0 bases and J by 0 bases, with 14 bases between. Germline CDR1 MNHEY, CDR2 SMNVEV (reference sequence). The table came from immunoSEQ multiplex PCR; TCRdb's copy has only in-frame clones and leaves some out. The repertoire consists of roughly 170,000 clones, with 80% to 90% occurring once and the leading ten covering about 0.53%. This record belongs to a study of T cell responses to AZD1222 COVID-19 vaccine. Specimen: peripheral blood, collected on day 0 of AZD1222 vaccination. The sequence came from an adult in good health. The chain couples TRBV27 to TRBJ1-1; TRBD1 might be the D (5 bases). In DNA, the CDR3 is TGTGCCAGCAGTTTATCCTTTCGGGGCGGCCTGAACACTGAAGCTTTCTTT. Translated: CASSLSFRGGLNTEAFF.